This TCR beta chain came from a study of T-cell reconstitution after alpha-beta-depleted transplantation in children. In its sample, this clonotype was seen many times. Unique molecular identifiers were used to barcode this TCRbeta library. One entry per CDR3 protein, called by TCRdb with MiXCR from the PCR reads. The sample shows about 200,000 distinct CDR3 sequences, about 15% of them seen only once. Sequencing was performed on PBMCs from the stem cell graft donor, taken from the stem cell graft. This receptor was identified in a human donor who donated a stem cell graft to a child with acute lymphoblastic leukemia.

Written as DNA, the CDR3 is TGTGCCAGCAGCTTGGGCGGGAGAGGAGAGACCCAGTACTTC. The encoded protein is CASSLGGRGETQYF. The chain links TRBV5-4 to TRBJ2-5; 7 bases are a match to TRBD2. CDR3 size: 14 residues. Germline V gene sequence: CDR1 SGHNT, CDR2 YYREEE (reference sequence). The trim removed 0 bases at V and 4 bases at J, leaving 3 bases unmatched.